The 16 T cell receptor beta chains presented below share a single source sample, sequenced in a study of blood T cell repertoires in COVID-19. Using immunoSEQ multiplex PCR, the repertoire was profiled, and TCRdb retains in-frame clones only, with some absent. The sample has roughly 30,000 clones, 88% seen once. The specimen was peripheral blood. Receptors originate from a man between 60 and 75 years old with COVID-19, enrolled during active disease.

The J gene is TRBJ2-7, the V gene TRBV19; 8 nucleotides match TRBD1. The length of the CDR3 is 15 residues. From germline, CDR1 is LNHDA and CDR2 SQIVND (reference sequence). V lost 3 bases to trimming and J lost 3 bases; unmatched junction nucleotides: 7. Written as DNA, the CDR3 is TGTGCCAGTAGTATCAACCCGGACAGGGACTACGAGCAGTACTTC. Translation gives CASSINPDRDYEQYF.

The CDR3 DNA sequence: TGTGCCACCAGCAGAGATGTTCAGGCCGGGGAGCTGTTTTTT. It translates to CATSRDVQAGELFF. This chain uses TRBV15 with TRBJ2-2; D gene ambiguous. V lost 0 bases and J 6 bases, leaving 8 bases between the germline ends. Looked up from germline, CDR1 is LNHNV and CDR2 is YYDKDF (reference sequence). The CDR3 loop spans 14 amino acids.

This clone showed up just once. The chain couples TRBV4-1 to TRBJ1-3; 9 nucleotides match TRBD1. Germline V gene data show CDR1 as MGHRA and CDR2 as YSYEKL. The CDR3 contains 20 residues. V dropped 0 bases and J dropped 0; count of bases not matched to a gene: 12. The CDR3 bases are TGCGCCAGCAGCCAAGACTGGACAGGGGAAGCCGACTTCTCTGGAAACACCATATATTTT. The encoded protein is CASSQDWTGEADFSGNTIYF.

The chain carries TRBV19 and TRBJ1-6; D call uncertain. V shed 3 bases and J shed 7 bases, with 16 bases lying between them. The CDR3 runs 16 residues. Germline V CDR1 and CDR2: LNHDA, SQIVND (reference sequence). The CDR3 protein is CASSIGSRQQNSPLHF. The CDR3, as DNA: TGTGCCAGTAGTATCGGATCGCGGCAGCAAAATTCACCCCTCCACTTT.

The chain is built from TRBV28 and TRBJ2-7; 12 bases are a match to TRBD1. Trimming at V came to 5 bases and at J to 4 bases, leaving 6 bases not matched to a gene. This CDR3 region has 15 residues. CDR1 is MDHEN, CDR2 SYDVKM, per germline. The CDR3 sequence: CASSEGTGGLYEQYF. CDR3 DNA sequence: TGTGCCAGCAGTGAGGGGACAGGGGGCCTTTACGAGCAGTACTTC.

By proportion, this clone is medium-sized (0.01 to 0.1%). This rearrangement joins TRBV9 to TRBJ2-1; 8 bases fit TRBD2. The junction had 0 bases not matched to a gene; V was cut back by 3 bases and J by 7 bases. From germline, CDR1 is SGDLS and CDR2 YYNGEE. CDR3 length: 12 residues. The CDR3 sequence: CASSGLANEQFF. The CDR3 DNA sequence: TGTGCCAGCAGCGGACTAGCGAATGAGCAGTTCTTC.

The V gene is TRBV29-1, the J gene TRBJ2-2, with TRBD2 as a possible D gene (7 bases). Trimming took off 7 bases at V and 5 bases at J, with 17 bases between the two ends. The germline V gene encodes CDR1 SQVTM and CDR2 ANQGSEA. CDR3 length: 14 residues. The CDR3 reads CSAILRGGTGELFF. The CDR3 DNA reads as TGCAGCGCAATCCTAAGGGGGGGAACCGGGGAGCTGTTTTTT.

V usage is TRBV6-5 and J usage is TRBJ2-7, with TRBD1 matching 8 bases. This CDR3 has 12 amino acids. Germline CDR1 MNHEY, CDR2 SVGAGI. The junction had 5 bases not matched to a gene; V was cut back by 6 bases and J by 7 bases. CDR3 in DNA: TGTGCCAGCAGGCAGGGGGCGGGGGAGCAGTACTTC. Translating gives CASRQGAGEQYF.

This clone was seen just once. V usage is TRBV25-1 and J usage is TRBJ2-7; perhaps TRBD2 as D (6 bases). The CDR3 is 12 residues long. Between the trimmed V and J ends, which lost 4 bases and 3 bases, there was a span of 7 bases. From germline, CDR1 is MGHDK and CDR2 SYGVNS. The CDR3 reads CASSVGLYEQYF. In DNA, the CDR3 is TGTGCCAGCAGTGTGGGACTCTACGAGCAGTACTTC.

This clone has just one count. This chain uses TRBV5-1 with TRBJ1-4, with 11 bases lining up with TRBD1. Germline V gives CDR1 SGHRS, CDR2 YFSETQ. The CDR3 consists of 14 residues. J lost 9 bases, V lost 4 bases, and 5 bases had no gene match. The CDR3 sequence is CASSERTGGQKLFF. The CDR3 DNA reads as TGCGCCAGCAGCGAGAGGACAGGGGGCCAAAAACTGTTTTTT.

The table lists this clone with a count of one. In DNA, the CDR3 is TGTGCCTCACGGGGACTAGCGGGAGGCCGAACAGATACGCAGTATTTT. Encoded protein: CASRGLAGGRTDTQYF. The chain is built from TRBV19 and TRBJ2-3; 15 nucleotides match TRBD2. The CDR3 consists of 16 residues. Losses at the gene ends were 11 bases for V and 3 bases for J; bases not matched to a gene: 9. CDR1 and CDR2 (germline): LNHDA, SQIVND (reference sequence).

The chain joins TRBV7-9 to TRBJ2-5; possible D gene TRBD1, 6 bases. Germline CDR1 and CDR2: SEHNR and FQNEAQ (reference sequence). This CDR3 spans 15 amino acids. The V end lost 7 bases, the J end lost 7 bases, and 22 bases lay between the germline ends. CDR3 sequence (DNA): TGTGCCAGCATTGAGGGGGAAACGGGGACGGGGACCCAGTACTTC. It encodes CASIEGETGTGTQYF.

This rearrangement joins TRBV21-1 to TRBJ2-1; the table's D gene call, TRBD2, was not cross checked with the DNA. TRBV21-1 is recorded as a pseudogene. The CDR3 spans 13 residues. CDR3 loop: CASSLAGINEQFF. As DNA, the CDR3 is TGTGCCAGCAGCCTAGCGGGAATCAATGAGCAGTTCTTC.

J is TRBJ1-5 and V is TRBV6-5, with 7 positions matching TRBD1. This CDR3 contains 14 residues. Germline V CDR1 and CDR2: MNHEY, SVGAGI. Trimming took 5 bases from V and 1 from J; bases not matched to a gene: 2. The chain's CDR3 is CASSTTGSNQPQHF. Written as DNA, the CDR3 is TGTGCCAGCAGTACGACAGGGAGCAATCAGCCCCAGCATTTT.

The chain uses TRBV7-2 and TRBJ2-3; D perhaps matches TRBD2 (6 bases). Trimming took 2 bases from V and 2 from J, leaving 11 bases between them. Germline CDR1 reads SGHTA; CDR2 reads FQGNSA. The CDR3 has 15 amino acids. CDR3 region: CASSLSAGYTDTQYF. The CDR3 region has the DNA TGTGCCAGCAGCTTATCAGCGGGCTACACAGATACGCAGTATTTT.

V gene TRBV9 combines with J gene TRBJ2-3; TRBD1 agrees at 7 bases. This CDR3 is 16 amino acids long. The germline V gene encodes CDR1 SGDLS and CDR2 YYNGEE. The J segment lost 4 bases and the V segment lost 4 bases, leaving 12 bases of the junction unmatched. CDR3 sequence reads: CASSPHPDRVSDTQYF. CDR3 DNA: TGTGCCAGCAGCCCCCATCCAGACAGGGTCTCAGATACGCAGTATTTT.